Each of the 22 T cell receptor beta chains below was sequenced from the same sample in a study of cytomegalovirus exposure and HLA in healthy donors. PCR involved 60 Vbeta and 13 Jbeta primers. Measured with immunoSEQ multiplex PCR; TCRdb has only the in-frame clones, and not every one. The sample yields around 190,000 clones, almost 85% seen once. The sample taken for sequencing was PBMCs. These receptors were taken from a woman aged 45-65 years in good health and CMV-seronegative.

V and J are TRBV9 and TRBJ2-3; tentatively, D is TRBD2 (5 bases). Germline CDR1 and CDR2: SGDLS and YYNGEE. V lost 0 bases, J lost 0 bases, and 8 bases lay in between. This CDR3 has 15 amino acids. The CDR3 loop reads CASSVVGGSTDTQYF. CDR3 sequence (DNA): TGTGCCAGCAGCGTAGTTGGCGGGAGCACAGATACGCAGTATTTT. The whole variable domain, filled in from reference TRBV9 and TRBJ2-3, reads DSGVTQTPKHLITATGQRVTLRCSPRSGDLSVYWYQQSLDQGLQFLIQYYNGEERAKGNILERFSAQQFPDLHSELNLSSLELGDSALYFCASSVVGGSTDTQYFGPGTRLTVL.

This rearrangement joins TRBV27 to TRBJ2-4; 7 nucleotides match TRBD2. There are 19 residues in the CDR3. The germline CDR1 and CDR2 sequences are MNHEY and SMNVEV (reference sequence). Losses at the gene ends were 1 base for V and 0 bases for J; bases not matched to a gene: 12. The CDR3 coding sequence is TGTGCCAGCAGTTTATATTATGGGACTACCTATTTAGCCAAAAACATTCAGTACTTC. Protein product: CASSLYYGTTYLAKNIQYF.

This CDR3 is CASSATGRVTEAFF. As DNA, the CDR3 is TGTGCCAGCAGCGCCACAGGGAGGGTCACTGAAGCTTTCTTT. The chain uses TRBV9 and TRBJ1-1; D possibly corresponds to TRBD1 (6 bases). CDR3 length: 14 amino acids. V was clipped by 3 bases and J by 4 bases, with 13 bases between them. CDR1 and CDR2 (germline): SGDLS, YYNGEE.

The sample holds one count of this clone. The CDR3 loop is CASSSSGSGRTGELFF. Here the CDR3 DNA reads TGCGCCAGCAGCTCAAGCGGGAGTGGTCGGACCGGGGAGCTGTTTTTT. The rearrangement joins TRBV5-1 to TRBJ2-2; 8 positions agree with TRBD2. V shed 3 bases and J 5 bases; nucleotides not matched to a gene: 9. This CDR3 is 16 amino acids long. Germline loops: CDR1 SGHRS, CDR2 YFSETQ.

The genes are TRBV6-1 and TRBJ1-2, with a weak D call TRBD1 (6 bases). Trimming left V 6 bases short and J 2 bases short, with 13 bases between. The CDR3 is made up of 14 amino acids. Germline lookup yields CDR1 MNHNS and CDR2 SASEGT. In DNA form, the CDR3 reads TGTGCCAGCAGCCGATCGACAGGAAACTATGGCTACACCTTC. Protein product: CASSRSTGNYGYTF.

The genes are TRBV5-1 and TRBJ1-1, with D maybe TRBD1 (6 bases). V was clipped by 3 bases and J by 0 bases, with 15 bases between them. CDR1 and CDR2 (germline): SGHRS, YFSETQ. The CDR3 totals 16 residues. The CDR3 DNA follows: TGCGCCAGCAGCTCCGAGATAGGACAGATGAACACTGAAGCTTTCTTT. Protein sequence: CASSSEIGQMNTEAFF.

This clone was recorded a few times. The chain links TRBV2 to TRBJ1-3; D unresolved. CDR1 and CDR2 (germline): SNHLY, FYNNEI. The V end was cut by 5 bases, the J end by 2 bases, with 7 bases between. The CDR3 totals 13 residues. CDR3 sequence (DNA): TGTGCCAGCAGTCTCTTAGCTGGAAACACCATATATTTT. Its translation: CASSLLAGNTIYF.

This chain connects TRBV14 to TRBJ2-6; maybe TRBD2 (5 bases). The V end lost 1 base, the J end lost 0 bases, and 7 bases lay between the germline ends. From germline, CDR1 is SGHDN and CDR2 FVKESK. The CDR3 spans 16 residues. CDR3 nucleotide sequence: TGTGCCAGCAGCCAAGGAGGGTACTCTGGGGCCAACGTCCTGACTTTC. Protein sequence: CASSQGGYSGANVLTF.

CDR3 protein: CASSLGHTSYEQYF. DNA of the CDR3: TGTGCCAGCAGTTTGGGACATACATCCTACGAGCAGTACTTC. This chain links TRBV27 with TRBJ2-7, with D possibly TRBD1 on 6 matching bases. The CDR3 consists of 14 residues. Germline V gene lookup returns CDR1 MNHEY and CDR2 SMNVEV (reference sequence). With 3 bases removed from V and 1 base from J, the gap between germline ends came to 10 bases.

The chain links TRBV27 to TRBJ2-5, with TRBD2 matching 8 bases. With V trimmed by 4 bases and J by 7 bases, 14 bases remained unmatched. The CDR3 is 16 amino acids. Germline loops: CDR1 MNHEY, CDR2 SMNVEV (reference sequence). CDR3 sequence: CASSSPTSAPPGTQYF. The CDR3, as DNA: TGTGCCAGCAGTTCTCCGACTAGCGCCCCACCGGGGACCCAGTACTTC.

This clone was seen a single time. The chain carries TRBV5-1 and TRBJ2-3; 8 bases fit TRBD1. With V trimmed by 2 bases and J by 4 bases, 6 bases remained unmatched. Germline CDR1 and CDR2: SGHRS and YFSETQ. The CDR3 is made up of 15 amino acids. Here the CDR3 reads CASSFGRTGPDTQYF. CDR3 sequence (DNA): TGCGCCAGCAGCTTTGGGAGGACAGGGCCAGATACGCAGTATTTT.

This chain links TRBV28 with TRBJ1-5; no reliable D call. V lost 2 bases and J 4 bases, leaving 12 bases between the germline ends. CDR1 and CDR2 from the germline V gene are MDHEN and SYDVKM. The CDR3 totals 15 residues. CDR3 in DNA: TGTGCCAGCAGTTTAATGGCCGGGTTAAATCAGCCCCAGCATTTT. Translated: CASSLMAGLNQPQHF. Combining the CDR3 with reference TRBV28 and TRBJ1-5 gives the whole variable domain DVKVTQSSRYLVKRTGEKVFLECVQDMDHENMFWYRQDPGLGLRLIYFSYDVKMKEKGDIPEGYSVSREKKERFSLILESASTNQTSMYLCASSLMAGLNQPQHFGDGTRLSIL.

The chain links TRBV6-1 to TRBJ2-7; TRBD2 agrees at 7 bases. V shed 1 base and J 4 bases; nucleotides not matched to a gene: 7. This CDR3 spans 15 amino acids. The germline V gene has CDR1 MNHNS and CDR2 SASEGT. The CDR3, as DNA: TGTGCCAGCAGTGAAGGTCAGCGGGGTATATACGAGCAGTACTTC. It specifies CASSEGQRGIYEQYF.

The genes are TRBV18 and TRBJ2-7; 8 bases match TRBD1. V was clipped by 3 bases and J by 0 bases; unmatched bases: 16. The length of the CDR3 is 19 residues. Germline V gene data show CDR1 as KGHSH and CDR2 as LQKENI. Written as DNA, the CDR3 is TGTGCCAGCTCACCTTACCACAGCTCTGGGACAGGATCCTCCTACGAGCAGTACTTC. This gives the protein CASSPYHSSGTGSSYEQYF. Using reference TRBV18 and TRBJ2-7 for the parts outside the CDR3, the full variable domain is NAGVMQNPRHLVRRRGQEARLRCSPMKGHSHVYWYRQLPEEGLKFMVYLQKENIIDESGMPKERFSAEFPKEGPSILRIQQVVRGDSAAYFCASSPYHSSGTGSSYEQYFGPGTRLTVT.

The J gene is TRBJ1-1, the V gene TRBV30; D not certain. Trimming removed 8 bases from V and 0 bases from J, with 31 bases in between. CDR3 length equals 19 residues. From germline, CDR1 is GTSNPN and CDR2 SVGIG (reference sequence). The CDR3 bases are TGTGCCCATGGAAAGCGTCTCAGTTTTACCTCGATCATGAACACTGAAGCTTTCTTT. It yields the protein CAHGKRLSFTSIMNTEAFF. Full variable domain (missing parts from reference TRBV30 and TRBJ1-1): SQTIHQWPATLVQPVGSPLSLECTVEGTSNPNLYWYRQAAGRGLQLLFYSVGIGQISSEVPQNLSASRPQDRQFILSSKKLLLSDSGFYLCAHGKRLSFTSIMNTEAFFGQGTRLTVV.

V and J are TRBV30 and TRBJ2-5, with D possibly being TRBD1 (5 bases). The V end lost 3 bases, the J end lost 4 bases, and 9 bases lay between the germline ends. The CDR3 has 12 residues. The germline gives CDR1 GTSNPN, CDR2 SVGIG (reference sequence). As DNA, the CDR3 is TGTGCCTGGAGGAGTAGGGGAGAGACCCAGTACTTC. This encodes CAWRSRGETQYF.

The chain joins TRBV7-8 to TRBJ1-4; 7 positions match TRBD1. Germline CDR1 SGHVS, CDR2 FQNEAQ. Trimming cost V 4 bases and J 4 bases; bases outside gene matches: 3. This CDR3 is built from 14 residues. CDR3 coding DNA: TGTGCCAGCAGCTCGGGACAGTTTAATGAAAAACTGTTTTTT. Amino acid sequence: CASSSGQFNEKLFF.

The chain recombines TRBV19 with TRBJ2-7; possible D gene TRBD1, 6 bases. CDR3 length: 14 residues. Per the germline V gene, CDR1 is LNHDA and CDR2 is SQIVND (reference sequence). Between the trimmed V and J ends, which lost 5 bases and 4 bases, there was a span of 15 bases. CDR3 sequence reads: CASSPWDMAYEQYF. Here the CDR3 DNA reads TGTGCCAGTAGTCCCTGGGACATGGCGTACGAGCAGTACTTC.

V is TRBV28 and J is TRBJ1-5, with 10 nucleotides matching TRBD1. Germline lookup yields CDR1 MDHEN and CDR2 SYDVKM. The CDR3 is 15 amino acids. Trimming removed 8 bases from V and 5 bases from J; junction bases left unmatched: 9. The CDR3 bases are TGTGCCAGCGGACCAGGGGGGACAGGGGATCAGCCCCAGCATTTT. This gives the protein CASGPGGTGDQPQHF.

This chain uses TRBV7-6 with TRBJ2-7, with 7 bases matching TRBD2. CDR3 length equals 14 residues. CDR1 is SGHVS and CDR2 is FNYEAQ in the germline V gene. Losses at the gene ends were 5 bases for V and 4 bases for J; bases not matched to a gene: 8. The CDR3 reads CASSPREGGYEQYF. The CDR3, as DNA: TGTGCCAGCAGCCCAAGGGAGGGCGGGTACGAGCAGTACTTC.

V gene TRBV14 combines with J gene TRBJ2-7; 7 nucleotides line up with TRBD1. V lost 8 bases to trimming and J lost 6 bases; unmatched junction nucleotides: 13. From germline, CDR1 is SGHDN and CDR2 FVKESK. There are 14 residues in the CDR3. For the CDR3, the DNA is TGTGCCAGCCAAAAAAGTGGGACAGTGGGCGAGCAGTACTTC. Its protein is CASQKSGTVGEQYF.

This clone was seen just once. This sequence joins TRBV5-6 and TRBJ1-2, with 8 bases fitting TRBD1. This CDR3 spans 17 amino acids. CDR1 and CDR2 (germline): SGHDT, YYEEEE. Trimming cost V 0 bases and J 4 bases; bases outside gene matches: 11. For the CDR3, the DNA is TGTGCCAGCAGCTTGGATTTTACCAGGGGGCTTACCTATGGCTACACCTTC. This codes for CASSLDFTRGLTYGYTF. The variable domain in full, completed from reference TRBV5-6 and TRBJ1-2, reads DAGVTQSPTHLIKTRGQQVTLRCSPKSGHDTVSWYQQALGQGPQFIFQYYEEEERQRGNFPDRFSGHQFPNYSSELNVNALLLGDSALYLCASSLDFTRGLTYGYTFGSGTRLTVV.